This TCR beta chain derives from a study of OX40 agonist ivuxolimab in advanced cancers. Study in general: Treatment of patients was with ivuxolimab, an agonistic anti-OX40 (CD134) antibody. Three patients, one with hepatocellular carcinoma and two with cutaneous melanoma, achieved partial responses. Prior anti-PD-1, anti-PD-L1 or anti-CTLA-4 therapy did not bar entry, and roughly 40% had some.

Sequencing used immunoSEQ multiplex PCR; TCRdb keeps in-frame clones, though not all of them. The sample contains 90,000 to 120,000 clones, roughly 90% of which appear only once. Study-level findings and limits: At doses 0.1 to 3.0 mg/kg, CD4+ and CD8+ clones expanded.

On this clone: Its antigen is unidentified.

CDR1 and CDR2 from the germline V gene are MNHEY and SVGAGI. The germline V and J ends were trimmed by 0 bases and 2 bases, with 6 bases remaining between them. This CDR3 is built from 14 residues. Sequencing used CD4+ or CD8+ T cells sorted from blood, obtained in a trial of the OX40 agonist ivuxolimab. The receptor was derived from an adult with an advanced solid tumor such as melanoma, head and neck, liver or kidney cancer. This sequence joins TRBV6-5 and TRBJ2-3; D is unclear. The CDR3 protein is CASSYSQVTDTQYF. Here the CDR3 DNA reads TGTGCCAGCAGTTACTCCCAGGTCACAGATACGCAGTATTTT.